This T cell receptor (beta chain) was identified during a study of blood T cells in healthy people across ages. The CDR3 is 13 amino acids. The germline V and J ends were trimmed by 0 bases and 15 bases, with 15 bases remaining between them. Germline-derived CDR1 and CDR2 are MNHEY and SVGAGI. Combining a sample-barcoded 5' primer with a J-beta primer mix, a second PCR ran for roughly 7 to 12 cycles. One entry per CDR3 protein results from TCRdb running MiXCR on the 5' RACE reads. The table records more than 700,000 distinct CDR3 sequences, about 48% of them present only once. This clonotype was picked up a small number of times.

The sample taken for sequencing was blood. The TCR was taken from an elderly man in good health. The chain recombines TRBV6-5 with TRBJ2-1; D is ambiguous. The CDR3 is CASSYSTAAGRFF. As DNA, the CDR3 is TGTGCCAGCAGTTACTCGACGGCAGCCGGTCGGTTCTTC.